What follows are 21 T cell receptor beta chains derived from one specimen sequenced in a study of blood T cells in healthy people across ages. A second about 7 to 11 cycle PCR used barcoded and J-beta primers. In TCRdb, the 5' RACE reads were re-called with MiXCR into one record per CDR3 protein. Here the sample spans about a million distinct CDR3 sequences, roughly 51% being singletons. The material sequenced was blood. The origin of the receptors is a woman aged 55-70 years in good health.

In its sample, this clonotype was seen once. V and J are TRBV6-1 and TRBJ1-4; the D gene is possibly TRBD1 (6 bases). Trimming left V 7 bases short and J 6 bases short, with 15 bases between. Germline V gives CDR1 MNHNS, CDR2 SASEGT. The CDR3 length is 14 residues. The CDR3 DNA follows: TGTGCCAGCACCCTGACAGGTATAGATGAAAAACTGTTTTTT. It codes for CASTLTGIDEKLFF.

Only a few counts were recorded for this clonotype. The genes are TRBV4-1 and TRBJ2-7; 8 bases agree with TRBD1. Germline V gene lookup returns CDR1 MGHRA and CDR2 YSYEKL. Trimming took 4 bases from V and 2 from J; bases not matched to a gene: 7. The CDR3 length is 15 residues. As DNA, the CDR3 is TGCGCCAGCAGCCGGCAGACAGGGGCCGCCTACGAGCAGTACTTC. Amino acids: CASSRQTGAAYEQYF.

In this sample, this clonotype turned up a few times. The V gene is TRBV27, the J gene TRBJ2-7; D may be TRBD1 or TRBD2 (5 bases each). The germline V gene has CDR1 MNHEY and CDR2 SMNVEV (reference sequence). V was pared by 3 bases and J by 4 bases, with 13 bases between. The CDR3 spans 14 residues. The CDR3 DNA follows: TGTGCCAGCAGTTTTTCGGGACGGCAATACGAGCAGTACTTC. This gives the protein CASSFSGRQYEQYF.

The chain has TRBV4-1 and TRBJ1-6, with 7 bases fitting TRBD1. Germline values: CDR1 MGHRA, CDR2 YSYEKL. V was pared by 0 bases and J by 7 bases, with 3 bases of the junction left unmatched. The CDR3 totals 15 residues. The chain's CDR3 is CASSQEVQGNSPLHF. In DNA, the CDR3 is TGCGCCAGCAGCCAAGAGGTACAGGGGAATTCACCCCTCCACTTT.

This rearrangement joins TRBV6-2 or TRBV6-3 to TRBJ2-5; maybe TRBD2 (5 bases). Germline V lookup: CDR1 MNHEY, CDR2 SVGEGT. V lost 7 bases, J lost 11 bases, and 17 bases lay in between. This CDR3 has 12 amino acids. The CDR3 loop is CASTMAAGEQYF. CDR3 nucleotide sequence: TGTGCCAGCACCATGGCGGCCGGGGAGCAGTACTTC.

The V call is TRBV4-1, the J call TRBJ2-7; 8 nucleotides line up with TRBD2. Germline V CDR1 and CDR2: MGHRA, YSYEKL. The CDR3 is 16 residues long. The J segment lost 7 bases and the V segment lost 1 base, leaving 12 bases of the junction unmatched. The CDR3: CASSQVGAGADYEQYF. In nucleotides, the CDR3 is TGCGCCAGCAGCCAAGTCGGAGCGGGAGCCGATTATGAGCAGTACTTC.

The CDR3 here is CASSPVVGSSYEQYF. In DNA, the CDR3 is TGTGCCAGCAGTCCGGTGGTTGGCAGCTCCTACGAGCAGTACTTC. The chain is built from TRBV27 and TRBJ2-7, with D unresolved. The V end was cut by 5 bases, the J end by 0 bases, with 14 bases between. The CDR3 covers 15 residues. Germline V gene sequence: CDR1 MNHEY, CDR2 SMNVEV (reference sequence).

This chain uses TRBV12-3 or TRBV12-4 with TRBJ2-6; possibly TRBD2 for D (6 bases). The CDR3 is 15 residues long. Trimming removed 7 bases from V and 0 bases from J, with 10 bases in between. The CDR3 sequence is CASTRETSGANVLTF. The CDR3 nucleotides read TGTGCCAGCACCCGGGAGACCTCTGGGGCCAACGTCCTGACTTTC.

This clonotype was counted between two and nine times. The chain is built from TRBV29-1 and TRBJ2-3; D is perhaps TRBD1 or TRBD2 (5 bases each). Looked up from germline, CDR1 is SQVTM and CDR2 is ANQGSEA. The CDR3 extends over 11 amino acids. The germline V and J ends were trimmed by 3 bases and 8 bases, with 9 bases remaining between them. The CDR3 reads CSVERGGTQYF. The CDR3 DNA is TGCAGCGTTGAGAGGGGCGGTACGCAGTATTTT.

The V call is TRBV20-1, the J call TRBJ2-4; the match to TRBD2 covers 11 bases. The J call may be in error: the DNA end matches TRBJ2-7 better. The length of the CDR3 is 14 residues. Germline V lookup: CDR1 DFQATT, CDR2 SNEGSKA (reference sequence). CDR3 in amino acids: CSARPGTSGYEQYF. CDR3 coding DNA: TGCAGTGCTAGACCCGGGACTAGCGGCTACGAGCAGTACTTC.

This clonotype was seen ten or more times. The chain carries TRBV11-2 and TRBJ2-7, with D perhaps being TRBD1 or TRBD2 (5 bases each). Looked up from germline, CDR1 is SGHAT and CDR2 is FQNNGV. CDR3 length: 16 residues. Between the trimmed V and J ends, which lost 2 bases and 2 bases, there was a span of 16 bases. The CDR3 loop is CASSLIGGSEAYEQYF. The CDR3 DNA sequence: TGTGCCAGCAGCTTAATTGGGGGTAGCGAAGCCTACGAGCAGTACTTC.

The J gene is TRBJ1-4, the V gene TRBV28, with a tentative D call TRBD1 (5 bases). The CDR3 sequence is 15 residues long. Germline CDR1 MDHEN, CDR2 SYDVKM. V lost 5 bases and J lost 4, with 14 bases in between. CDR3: CASSEPGRYNEKLFF. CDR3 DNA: TGTGCCAGCAGTGAACCGGGACGGTATAATGAAAAACTGTTTTTT.

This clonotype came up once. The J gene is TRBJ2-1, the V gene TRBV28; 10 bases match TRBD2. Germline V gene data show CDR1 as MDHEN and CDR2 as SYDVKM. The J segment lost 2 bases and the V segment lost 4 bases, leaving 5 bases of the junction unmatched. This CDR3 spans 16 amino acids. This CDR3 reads CASSSISGRTYNEQFF. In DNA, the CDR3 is TGTGCCAGCAGTTCGATTAGCGGGAGGACCTACAATGAGCAGTTCTTC.

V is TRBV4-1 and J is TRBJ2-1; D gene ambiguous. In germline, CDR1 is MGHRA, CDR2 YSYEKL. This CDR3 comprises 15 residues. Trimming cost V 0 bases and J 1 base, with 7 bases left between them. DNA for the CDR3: TGCGCCAGCAGCCAAGACACACGATCCTACAATGAGCAGTTCTTC. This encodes CASSQDTRSYNEQFF.

CDR3 sequence (DNA): TGTGCCAGCAGCTTAAACCGGACTAGCGGTATAAGGGCCAACGTCCTGACTTTC. It encodes CASSLNRTSGIRANVLTF. The chain uses TRBV7-2 and TRBJ2-6, with 10 bases matching TRBD2. Germline CDR1 and CDR2: SGHTA and FQGNSA. Unmatched junction bases numbered 9, after V lost 2 bases and J lost 5 bases. This CDR3 comprises 18 residues.

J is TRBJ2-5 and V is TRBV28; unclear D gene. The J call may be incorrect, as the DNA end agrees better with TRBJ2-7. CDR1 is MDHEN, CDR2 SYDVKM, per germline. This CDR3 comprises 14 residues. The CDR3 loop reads CASSFEVLPAEQYF. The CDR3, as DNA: TGTGCCAGCAGTTTTGAAGTCCTCCCCGCCGAGCAGTACTTC.

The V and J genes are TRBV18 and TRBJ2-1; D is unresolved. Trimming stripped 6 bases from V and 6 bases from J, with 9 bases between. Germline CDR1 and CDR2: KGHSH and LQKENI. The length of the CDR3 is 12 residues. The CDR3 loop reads CASSTGFNEQFF. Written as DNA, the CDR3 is TGTGCCAGCTCGACCGGGTTCAATGAGCAGTTCTTC.

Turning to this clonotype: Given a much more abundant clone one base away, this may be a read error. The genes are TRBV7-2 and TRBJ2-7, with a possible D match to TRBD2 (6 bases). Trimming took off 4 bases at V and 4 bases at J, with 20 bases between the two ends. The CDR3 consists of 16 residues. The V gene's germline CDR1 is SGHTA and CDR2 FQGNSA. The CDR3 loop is CASSSPPRGPLYEQYF. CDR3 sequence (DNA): TGTGCCAGCAGCTCCCCCCCGCGGGGACCGCTATACGAGCAGTACTTC.

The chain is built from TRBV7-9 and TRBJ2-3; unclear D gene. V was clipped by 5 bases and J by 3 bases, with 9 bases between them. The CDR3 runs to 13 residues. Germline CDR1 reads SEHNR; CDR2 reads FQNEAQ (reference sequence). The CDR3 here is CASSAALTDTQYF. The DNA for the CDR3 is TGTGCCAGCAGCGCGGCCCTTACAGATACGCAGTATTTT. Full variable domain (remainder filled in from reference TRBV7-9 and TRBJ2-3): DTGVSQNPRHKITKRGQNVTFRCDPISEHNRLYWYRQTLGQGPEFLTYFQNEAQLEKSRLLSDRFSAERPKGSFSTLEIQRTEQGDSAMYLCASSAALTDTQYFGPGTRLTVL.

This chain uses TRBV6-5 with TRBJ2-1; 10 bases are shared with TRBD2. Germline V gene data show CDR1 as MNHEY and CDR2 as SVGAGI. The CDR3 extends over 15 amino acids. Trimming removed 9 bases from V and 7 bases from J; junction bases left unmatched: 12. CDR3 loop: CASEEKREGANEQFF. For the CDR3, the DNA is TGTGCCAGTGAAGAAAAGCGGGAGGGCGCGAATGAGCAGTTCTTC.

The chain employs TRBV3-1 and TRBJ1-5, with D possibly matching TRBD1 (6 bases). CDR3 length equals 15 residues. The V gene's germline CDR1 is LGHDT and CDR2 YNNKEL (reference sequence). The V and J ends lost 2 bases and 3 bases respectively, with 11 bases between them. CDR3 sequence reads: CASSQSGGPNQPQHF. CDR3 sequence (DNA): TGTGCCAGCAGCCAATCCGGGGGCCCCAATCAGCCCCAGCATTTT.